This T cell receptor beta chain is from a study of cytotoxic CD8 clonotypes in ibrutinib-treated CLL. At the level of the study: Mean productive templates were about 260,000; mean productive rearrangements were over 80,000.

The CDR3 is 16 residues long. Germline trimming cut 0 bases from V and 2 bases from J; bases unmatched to any gene: 4. The germline CDR1 and CDR2 sequences are MNHEY and SVGAGI. The intended depth for sequencing was 1 in 200,000 to 1 in 1 million T cells. Libraries were prepared by immunoSEQ multiplex PCR; TCRdb keeps only in-frame clonotypes and omits some of them. Of 200,000 to 250,000 clones in the sample, roughly 65% were seen once. The source is a human donor with chronic lymphocytic leukemia. Sequenced material: PBMCs, taken after 12 months of ibrutinib treatment. The chain couples TRBV6-5 to TRBJ2-5, with 9 bases aligning to TRBD2. This CDR3 is CASSYSAGGSQETQYF. The DNA for the CDR3 is TGTGCCAGCAGTTACTCAGCGGGAGGTTCACAAGAGACCCAGTACTTC.